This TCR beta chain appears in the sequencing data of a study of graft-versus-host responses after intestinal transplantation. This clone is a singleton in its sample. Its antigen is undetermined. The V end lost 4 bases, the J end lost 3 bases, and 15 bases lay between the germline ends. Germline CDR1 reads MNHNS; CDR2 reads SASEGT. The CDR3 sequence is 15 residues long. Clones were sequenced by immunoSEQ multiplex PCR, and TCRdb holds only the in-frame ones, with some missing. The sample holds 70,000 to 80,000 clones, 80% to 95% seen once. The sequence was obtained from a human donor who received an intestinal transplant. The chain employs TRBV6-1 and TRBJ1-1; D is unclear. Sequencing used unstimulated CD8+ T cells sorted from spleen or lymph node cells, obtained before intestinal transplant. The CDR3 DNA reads TGTGCCAGCAGTGGTTACAACGATGCTCACACTGAAGCTTTCTTT. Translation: CASSGYNDAHTEAFF.